These 22 T cell receptor beta chains were all obtained from the same sample, sequenced in a study of blood T cell repertoires in COVID-19. The data were produced by immunoSEQ multiplex PCR, yet TCRdb's version contains in-frame clones alone and is incomplete. This sample carries about 73,000 clones, about 84% of them seen once, and the ten largest clones take roughly 1.9%. Sequencing was performed on peripheral blood. The receptors come from a woman in her sixties with acute or convalescent COVID-19.

CDR3 nucleotide sequence: TGCGCCAGCAGCTTGGACCCGACAGGGGCTAATAATTCACCCCTCCACTTT. Protein: CASSLDPTGANNSPLHF. The rearrangement uses TRBV5-1 and TRBJ1-6; TRBD1 agrees at 8 bases. The trim removed 0 bases at V and 5 bases at J, leaving 7 bases unmatched. The length of the CDR3 is 17 residues. From germline, CDR1 is SGHRS and CDR2 YFSETQ.

J is TRBJ1-5 and V is TRBV7-8; D unresolved. V was clipped by 0 bases and J by 4 bases, with 4 bases between them. The CDR3 contains 13 residues. Germline V gene data show CDR1 as SGHVS and CDR2 as FQNEAQ. The chain's CDR3 is CASSLARNQPQHF. DNA of the CDR3: TGTGCCAGCAGCTTAGCGAGGAATCAGCCCCAGCATTTT.

The chain joins TRBV9 to TRBJ1-1, with D hard to call. V was shortened by 0 bases and J by 4 bases, with 19 bases between the two germline ends. Germline CDR1 reads SGDLS; CDR2 reads YYNGEE. This CDR3 contains 17 residues. The CDR3 loop reads CASSVGFSGGLGTEAFF. CDR3 DNA sequence: TGTGCCAGCAGCGTAGGCTTTAGCGGCGGTTTAGGCACTGAAGCTTTCTTT.

V usage is TRBV4-1 and J usage is TRBJ1-2; D gene unclear. Trimming shortened V by 3 bases and J by 7 bases, and 15 bases separated the two germline ends. This CDR3 spans 14 amino acids. Germline V gene lookup returns CDR1 MGHRA and CDR2 YSYEKL. The CDR3 DNA reads as TGCGCCAGCAGCCAGGAGATGATAGGAGGTGGCTACACCTTC. It translates to CASSQEMIGGGYTF.

This chain connects TRBV5-1 to TRBJ2-2; 9 positions agree with TRBD2. V shed 1 base, J shed 5 bases, and the junction held 6 bases outside the gene matches. This CDR3 comprises 16 residues. Germline CDR1 reads SGHRS; CDR2 reads YFSETQ. As DNA, the CDR3 is TGCGCCAGCAGCTTGAGAGCGGGAGGAGGGACCGGGGAGCTGTTTTTT. It encodes CASSLRAGGGTGELFF.

The chain employs TRBV28 and TRBJ1-2; D is possibly TRBD1 (6 bases). The CDR3 consists of 13 residues. V lost 5 bases and J lost 7, with 14 bases in between. Per the germline V gene, CDR1 is MDHEN and CDR2 is SYDVKM. CDR3 amino acids: CASSRGRPGGYTF. CDR3 bases: TGTGCCAGCAGTAGGGGGAGACCGGGTGGCTACACCTTC.

V gene TRBV7-8 combines with J gene TRBJ1-5; 7 bases align to TRBD1. Per germline, CDR1 SGHVS and CDR2 FQNEAQ. The CDR3 contains 13 residues. V was clipped by 9 bases and J by 7 bases; unmatched bases: 9. This CDR3 is CASQTGWDQPQHF. The CDR3 DNA reads as TGTGCCAGTCAGACAGGGTGGGACCAGCCCCAGCATTTT.

This sequence joins TRBV5-5 and TRBJ1-1, with 7 nucleotides matching TRBD1. The V segment lost 3 bases and the J segment 4 bases; nucleotides outside the gene matches: 9. Germline V gives CDR1 SGHKS, CDR2 YYEKEE (reference sequence). This CDR3 contains 15 residues. The CDR3 DNA sequence: TGTGCCAGCAGCTACTACGACAGGGTTGGCACTGAAGCTTTCTTT. Translated: CASSYYDRVGTEAFF.

The rearrangement joins TRBV4-2 to TRBJ2-2, with D possibly matching TRBD1 (5 bases). Germline V lookup: CDR1 LGHNA, CDR2 YNFKEQ. V was cut by 4 bases and J by 1 base, with 13 bases left in between. This CDR3 contains 16 residues. The CDR3, as DNA: TGTGCCAGCAGCCTCTCGGCAGGGATGAACACCGGGGAGCTGTTTTTT. Encoded protein: CASSLSAGMNTGELFF.

The chain combines TRBV28 with TRBJ2-3; 9 bases map to TRBD2. CDR3 size: 16 residues. Germline lookup yields CDR1 MDHEN and CDR2 SYDVKM. Trimming took 7 bases from V and 6 from J; bases not matched to a gene: 14. The CDR3 DNA is TGTGCCAGCACTCCTTCTTTAGCGGGGGTTGGCGATACGCAGTATTTT. Protein: CASTPSLAGVGDTQYF.

J is TRBJ2-5 and V is TRBV30; 12 nucleotides align to TRBD2. This CDR3 comprises 14 residues. V gave up 1 base and J gave up 5 bases; unmatched junction bases: 2. Germline values: CDR1 GTSNPN, CDR2 SVGIG (reference sequence). CDR3 sequence reads: CAWSAGLAGETQYF. DNA of the CDR3: TGTGCCTGGAGTGCGGGACTAGCGGGTGAGACCCAGTACTTC.

J is TRBJ2-2 and V is TRBV11-3; D is unresolved. The V end was cut by 0 bases, the J end by 7 bases, with 9 bases between. The CDR3 sequence is 14 residues long. Germline CDR1 and CDR2: SGHNT and YENEEA. CDR3 loop: CASSLDGLSGELFF. DNA of the CDR3: TGTGCCAGCAGCTTAGATGGTCTCAGCGGGGAGCTGTTTTTT.

The gene calls are TRBV7-9 and TRBJ2-7, with 10 bases identical to TRBD1. The V gene's germline CDR1 is SEHNR and CDR2 FQNEAQ (reference sequence). The CDR3 covers 15 residues. The ends lost 5 bases at V and 3 bases at J; junction bases unmatched: 7. The CDR3 DNA follows: TGTGCCAGCAGCCTGGACAGGGGGAGTTTCTACGAGCAGTACTTC. This gives the protein CASSLDRGSFYEQYF.

This clone came up a few times. The sample has other DNA sequences that encode this CDR3 too. The chain links TRBV3-1 (or the pseudogene TRBV3-2) to TRBJ1-6; TRBD1 matches 7 bases. V shed 3 bases, J shed 1 base, and the junction held 0 bases outside the gene matches. Germline loops: CDR1 LGHDT, CDR2 YNNKEL (reference sequence). This CDR3 region has 15 residues. The CDR3 coding sequence is TGTGCCAGCAGCCAGACAGGGTCCTATAATTCACCCCTCCACTTT. Protein product: CASSQTGSYNSPLHF.

The V gene is TRBV9, the J gene TRBJ2-6; D remains unclear. Trimming stripped 5 bases from V and 0 bases from J, with 12 bases between. CDR1 is SGDLS, CDR2 YYNGEE, per germline. The CDR3 has 16 amino acids. This CDR3 is CASSHSPISGANVLTF. The DNA for the CDR3 is TGTGCCAGCAGTCATAGTCCCATCTCTGGGGCCAACGTCCTGACTTTC.

The chain combines TRBV5-1 with TRBJ2-6, with D possibly matching TRBD1 (6 bases). Trimming cost V 4 bases and J 17 bases, with 16 bases left between them. Germline V gene sequence: CDR1 SGHRS, CDR2 YFSETQ. The CDR3 runs to 12 residues. CDR3 loop: CASSGDKLTVTF. The CDR3, as DNA: TGCGCCAGCAGCGGGGACAAATTGACCGTGACTTTC.

V is TRBV27 and J is TRBJ1-2; 9 bases are shared with TRBD1. Germline V gene data show CDR1 as MNHEY and CDR2 as SMNVEV (reference sequence). The CDR3 is made up of 14 amino acids. V was clipped by 5 bases and J by 3 bases; unmatched bases: 4. The chain's CDR3 is CASSMDRGDYGYTF. The CDR3 DNA reads TGTGCCAGCAGTATGGACAGGGGAGACTATGGCTACACCTTC.

The CDR3 DNA sequence: TGTGCCAGCATTACGACAGGGGGCACTGAAGCTTTCTTT. Its protein is CASITTGGTEAFF. This chain connects TRBV3-1 (or the pseudogene TRBV3-2) to TRBJ1-1; 9 nucleotides align to TRBD1. Germline loops: CDR1 LGHDT, CDR2 YNNKEL (reference sequence). The V and J ends lost 7 bases and 4 bases, in that order; junction bases with no gene match: 4. The CDR3 is 13 residues long.

The J gene is TRBJ1-3, the V gene TRBV2; D is possibly TRBD1 (6 bases). Germline V gene sequence: CDR1 SNHLY, CDR2 FYNNEI. V lost 4 bases, J lost 2 bases, and 6 bases lay in between. The CDR3 is 13 residues long. The CDR3 spells CASSGTAGNTIYF. The CDR3 DNA sequence: TGTGCCAGCAGTGGGACAGCTGGAAACACCATATATTTT.

This clone was recorded only once. The chain recombines TRBV30 with TRBJ1-4; TRBD1 matches at 7 bases. CDR1 is GTSNPN and CDR2 is SVGIG in the germline V gene (reference sequence). The CDR3 consists of 11 residues. V was clipped by 0 bases and J by 16 bases; unmatched bases: 5. The CDR3 sequence is CAWSVGGRQFF. In nucleotides, the CDR3 is TGTGCCTGGAGTGTAGGGGGCAGGCAGTTTTTT.

The V call is TRBV7-2, the J call TRBJ2-7; 7 bases match TRBD1. Trimming removed 1 base from V and 2 bases from J; junction bases left unmatched: 5. The CDR3 consists of 15 residues. Germline V gene sequence: CDR1 SGHTA, CDR2 FQGNSA. The CDR3 reads CASSLGPGTAYEQYF. The DNA of the CDR3 is TGTGCCAGCAGCTTAGGTCCCGGGACAGCCTACGAGCAGTACTTC.

The V gene is TRBV2, the J gene TRBJ1-6; the D is unclear. Trimming cost V 5 bases and J 7 bases, with 9 bases left between them. Looked up from germline, CDR1 is SNHLY and CDR2 is FYNNEI. This CDR3 has 13 residues. For the CDR3, the DNA is TGTGCCAGCAGTAGAGCGCTAAATTCACCCCTCCACTTT. It translates to CASSRALNSPLHF.